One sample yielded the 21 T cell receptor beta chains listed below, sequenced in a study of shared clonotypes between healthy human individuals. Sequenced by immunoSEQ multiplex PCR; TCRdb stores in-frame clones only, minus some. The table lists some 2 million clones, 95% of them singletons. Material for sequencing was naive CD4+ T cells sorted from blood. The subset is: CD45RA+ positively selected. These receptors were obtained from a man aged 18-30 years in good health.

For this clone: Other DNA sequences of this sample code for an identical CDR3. This CDR3 is CATSRDFYEQYF. DNA for the CDR3: TGTGCCACCAGCAGGGACTTCTACGAGCAGTACTTC. The rearrangement joins TRBV15 to TRBJ2-7, with D possibly matching TRBD2 (5 bases). Germline V lookup: CDR1 LNHNV, CDR2 YYDKDF (reference sequence). This CDR3 has 12 amino acids. V was trimmed by 3 bases and J by 3 bases, leaving 6 bases between them.

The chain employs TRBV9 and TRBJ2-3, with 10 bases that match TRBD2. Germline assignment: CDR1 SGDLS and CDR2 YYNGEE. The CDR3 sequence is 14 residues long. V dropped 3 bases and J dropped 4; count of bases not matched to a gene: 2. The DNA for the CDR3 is TGTGCCAGCAGCGGAGCGGGGGGGCCAGATACGCAGTATTTT. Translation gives CASSGAGGPDTQYF.

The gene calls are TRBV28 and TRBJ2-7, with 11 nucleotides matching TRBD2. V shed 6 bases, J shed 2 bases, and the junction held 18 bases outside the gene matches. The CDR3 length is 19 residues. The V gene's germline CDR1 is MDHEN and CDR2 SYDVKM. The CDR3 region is CASSLYASSTSGGPYEQYF. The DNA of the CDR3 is TGTGCCAGCAGCCTGTACGCCTCCTCAACTAGCGGGGGACCCTACGAGCAGTACTTC.

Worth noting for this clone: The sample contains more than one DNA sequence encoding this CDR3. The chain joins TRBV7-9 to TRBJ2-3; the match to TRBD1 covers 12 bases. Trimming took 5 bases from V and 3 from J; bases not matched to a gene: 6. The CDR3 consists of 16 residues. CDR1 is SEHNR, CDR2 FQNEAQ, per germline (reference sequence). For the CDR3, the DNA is TGTGCCAGCAGCCTTCCGGGACAGGGGGCAACAGATACGCAGTATTTT. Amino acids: CASSLPGQGATDTQYF.

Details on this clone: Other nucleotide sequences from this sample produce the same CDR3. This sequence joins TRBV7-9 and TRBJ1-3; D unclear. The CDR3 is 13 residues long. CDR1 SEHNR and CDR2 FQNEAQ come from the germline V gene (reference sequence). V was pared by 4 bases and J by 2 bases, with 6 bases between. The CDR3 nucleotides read TGTGCCAGCAGCTCCGGGGCTGGAAACACCATATATTTT. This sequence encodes CASSSGAGNTIYF.

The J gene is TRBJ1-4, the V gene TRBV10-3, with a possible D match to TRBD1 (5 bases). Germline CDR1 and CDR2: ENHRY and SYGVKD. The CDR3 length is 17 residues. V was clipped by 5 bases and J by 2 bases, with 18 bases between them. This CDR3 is CAISNVYQGSTNEKLFF. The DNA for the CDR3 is TGTGCCATCAGTAACGTCTATCAGGGATCCACTAATGAAAAACTGTTTTTT.

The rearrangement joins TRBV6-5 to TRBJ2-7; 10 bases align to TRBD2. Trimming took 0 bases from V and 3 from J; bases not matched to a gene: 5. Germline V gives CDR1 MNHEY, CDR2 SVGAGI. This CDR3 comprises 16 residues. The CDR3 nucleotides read TGTGCCAGCAGTTACTCCATAGCGGGAGGAAACTACGAGCAGTACTTC. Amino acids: CASSYSIAGGNYEQYF.

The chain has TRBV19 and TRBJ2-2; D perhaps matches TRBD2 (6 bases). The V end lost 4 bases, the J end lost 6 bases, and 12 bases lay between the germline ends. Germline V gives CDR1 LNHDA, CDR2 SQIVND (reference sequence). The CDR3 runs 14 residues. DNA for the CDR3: TGTGCCAGTAGTAACGGGAGAGGGTCCGGGGAGCTGTTTTTT. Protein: CASSNGRGSGELFF.

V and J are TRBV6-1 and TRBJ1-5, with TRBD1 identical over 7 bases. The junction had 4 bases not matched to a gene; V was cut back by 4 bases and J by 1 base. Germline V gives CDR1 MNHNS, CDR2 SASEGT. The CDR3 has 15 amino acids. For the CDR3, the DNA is TGTGCCAGCAGTGGAGAGGACAGGAGCAATCAGCCCCAGCATTTT. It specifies CASSGEDRSNQPQHF.

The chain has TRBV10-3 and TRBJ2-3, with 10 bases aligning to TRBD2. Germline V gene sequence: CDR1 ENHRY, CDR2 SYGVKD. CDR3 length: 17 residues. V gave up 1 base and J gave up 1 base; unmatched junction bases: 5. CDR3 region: CAISEFSSGRGTDTQYF. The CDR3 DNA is TGTGCCATCAGTGAGTTCTCTAGCGGGAGAGGCACAGATACGCAGTATTTT.

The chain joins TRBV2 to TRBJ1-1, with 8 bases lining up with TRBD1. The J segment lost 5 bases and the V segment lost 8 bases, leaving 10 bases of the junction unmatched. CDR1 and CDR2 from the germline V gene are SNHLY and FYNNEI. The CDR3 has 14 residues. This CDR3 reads CASSRQGAQTEAFF. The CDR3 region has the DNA TGTGCCAGCTCAAGGCAGGGGGCGCAGACTGAAGCTTTCTTT.

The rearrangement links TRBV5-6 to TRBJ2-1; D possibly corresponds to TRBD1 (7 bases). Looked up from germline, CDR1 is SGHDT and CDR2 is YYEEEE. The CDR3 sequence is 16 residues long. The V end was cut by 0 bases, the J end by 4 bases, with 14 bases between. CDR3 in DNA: TGTGCCAGCAGCTTGGATTCAGGGGGGACATACAATGAGCAGTTCTTC. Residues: CASSLDSGGTYNEQFF.

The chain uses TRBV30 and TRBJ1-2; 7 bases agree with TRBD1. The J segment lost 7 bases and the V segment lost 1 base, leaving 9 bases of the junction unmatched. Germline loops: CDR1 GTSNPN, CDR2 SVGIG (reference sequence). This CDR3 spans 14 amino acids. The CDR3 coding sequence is TGTGCCTGGAGTGAGGGAAGGGACAGTCTTGGCTACACCTTC. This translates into CAWSEGRDSLGYTF.

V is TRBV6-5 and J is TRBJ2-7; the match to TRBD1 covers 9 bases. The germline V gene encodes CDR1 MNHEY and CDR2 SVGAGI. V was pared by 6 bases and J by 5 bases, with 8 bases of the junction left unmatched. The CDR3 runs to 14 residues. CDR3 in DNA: TGTGCCAGCAGCGTCGACAGGGGGACGGACGAGCAGTACTTC. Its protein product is CASSVDRGTDEQYF.

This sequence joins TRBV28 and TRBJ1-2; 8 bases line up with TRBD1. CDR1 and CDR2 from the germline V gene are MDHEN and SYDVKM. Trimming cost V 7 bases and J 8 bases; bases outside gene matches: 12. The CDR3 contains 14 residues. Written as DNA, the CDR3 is TGTGCCAGCACCACAGGGGGGGTTCAATTCGGCTACACCTTC. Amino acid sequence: CASTTGGVQFGYTF.

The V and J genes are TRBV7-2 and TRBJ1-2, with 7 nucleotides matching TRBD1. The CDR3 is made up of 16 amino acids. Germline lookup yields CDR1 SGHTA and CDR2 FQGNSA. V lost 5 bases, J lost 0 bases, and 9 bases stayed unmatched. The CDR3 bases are TGTGCCAGCAGCCCAAATTCAGGGGGGTCTAACTATGGCTACACCTTC. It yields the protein CASSPNSGGSNYGYTF. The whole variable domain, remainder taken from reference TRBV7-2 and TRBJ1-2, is GAGVSQSPSNKVTEKGKDVELRCDPISGHTALYWYRQSLGQGLEFLIYFQGNSAPDKSGLPSDRFSAERTGGSVSTLTIQRTQQEDSAVYLCASSPNSGGSNYGYTFGSGTRLTVV.

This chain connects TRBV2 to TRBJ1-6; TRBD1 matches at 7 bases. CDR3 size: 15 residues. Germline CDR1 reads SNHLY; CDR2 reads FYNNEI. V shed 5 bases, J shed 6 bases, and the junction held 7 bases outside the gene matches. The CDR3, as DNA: TGTGCCAGCAGTCCGACGGGACAGACTAATTCACCCCTCCACTTT. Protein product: CASSPTGQTNSPLHF.

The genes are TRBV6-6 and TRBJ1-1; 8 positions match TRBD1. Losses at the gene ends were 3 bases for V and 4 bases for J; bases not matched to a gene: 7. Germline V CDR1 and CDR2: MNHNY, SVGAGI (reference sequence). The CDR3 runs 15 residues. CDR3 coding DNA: TGTGCCAGCAGTTATGGCCAGGGGGCTGGCACTGAAGCTTTCTTT. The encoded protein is CASSYGQGAGTEAFF.

CDR3 residues: CSVAGSGTGLLYEQYF. The CDR3 DNA sequence: TGCAGCGTTGCAGGCTCCGGGACAGGCCTACTCTACGAGCAGTACTTC. This chain links TRBV29-1 with TRBJ2-7, with 8 bases that match TRBD1. Looked up from germline, CDR1 is SQVTM and CDR2 is ANQGSEA. After removal of 4 bases from V and 3 bases from J, the junction contained 14 bases not matched to a gene. The CDR3 loop spans 16 amino acids.

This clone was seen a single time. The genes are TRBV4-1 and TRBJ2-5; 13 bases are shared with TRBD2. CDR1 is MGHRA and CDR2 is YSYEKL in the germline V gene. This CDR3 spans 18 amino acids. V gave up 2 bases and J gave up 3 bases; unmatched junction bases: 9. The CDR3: CASSQPLGLAGVEETQYF. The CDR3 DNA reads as TGCGCCAGCAGCCAACCACTCGGACTAGCGGGAGTGGAAGAGACCCAGTACTTC.

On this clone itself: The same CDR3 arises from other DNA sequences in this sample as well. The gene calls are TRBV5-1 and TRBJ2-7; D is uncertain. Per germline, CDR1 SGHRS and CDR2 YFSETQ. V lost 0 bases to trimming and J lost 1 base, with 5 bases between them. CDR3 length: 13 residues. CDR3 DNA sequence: TGCGCCAGCAGCTTGGTAGGTTCCTACGAGCAGTACTTC. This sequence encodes CASSLVGSYEQYF.